This is a list of T cell receptor beta chains from one sample in a study of control samples from healthy donors and cancer patients. Produced via immunoSEQ multiplex PCR; TCRdb's table is partial and in-frame only. Of 90,000 to 150,000 clones in the sample, approximately 90% are singletons; the top ten hold 3.4%. Sequencing was performed on blood. The source is a man in his forties in good health. CDR3s include the opening cysteine and the closing phenylalanine or tryptophan. D genes are given only for firm matches. Clone size, where shown, is once, few, many, or a class for clones that have expanded.

TRBJ1-2,-,-,TRBV28,CASSNAPDTVYGYTF,TGTGCCAGCAGCAACGCCCCGGACACGGTCTATGGCTACACCTTC
TRBJ2-3,-,TRBD2,TRBV11-2,CASSYNRGGRTDTQYF,TGTGCCAGCAGCTATAATCGGGGGGGCCGAACAGATACGCAGTATTTT
TRBJ1-1,-,-,TRBV4-3,CASSQQGMATEAFF,TGCGCCAGCAGCCAACAGGGTATGGCCACTGAAGCTTTCTTT
TRBJ2-3,once,TRBD2,TRBV19,CASSSGTSGGATDTQYF,TGTGCCAGTAGTTCAGGGACTAGCGGGGGGGCAACAGATACGCAGTATTTT
TRBJ2-2,-,-,TRBV24-1,CATSGDKNTGELFF,TGTGCCACCAGTGGGGACAAGAACACCGGGGAGCTGTTTTTT
TRBJ1-5,-,-,TRBV18,CASSRSDGQPQHF,TGTGCCAGCTCCCGCTCCGATGGTCAGCCCCAGCATTTT
TRBJ1-6,-,-,TRBV5-6,CASSLGQGGSPLHF,TGTGCCAGCAGCTTGGGTCAGGGTGGTTCACCCCTCCACTTT
TRBJ1-2,-,-,TRBV11-2,CASSPQDTHGYTF,TGTGCCAGCAGCCCCCAGGACACCCATGGCTACACCTTC
TRBJ1-1,-,-,TRBV21-1,CASIKCRANTEAFF,TGTGCCAGCATCAAGTGTCGGGCGAACACTGAAGCTTTCTTT
TRBJ1-1,-,-,TRBV9,CASSPEGHMNTEAFF,TGTGCCAGCAGCCCCGAGGGACACATGAACACTGAAGCTTTCTTT
TRBJ2-5,-,TRBD2,TRBV5-4,CASSWGLAGGQETQYF,TGTGCCAGCAGCTGGGGCCTAGCGGGGGGCCAAGAGACCCAGTACTTC
TRBJ1-5,few,-,TRBV7-3,CASSLTRNQPQHF,TGTGCCAGCAGCTTAACCAGGAATCAGCCCCAGCATTTT
TRBJ2-1,-,-,TRBV6-6,CASSYGPNEQFF,TGTGCCAGCAGTTACGGGCCCAATGAGCAGTTCTTC
TRBJ1-4,once,-,TRBV6-5,CATKPAGAGKLFF,TGTGCCACCAAACCGGCAGGGGCAGGGAAACTGTTTTTT
TRBJ2-3,-,-,TRBV7-2,CASSLVADTQYF,TGTGCCAGCAGCTTAGTGGCAGATACGCAGTATTTT
TRBJ2-1,once,-,TRBV27,CASSFYREQFF,TGTGCCAGCAGTTTTTATCGTGAGCAGTTCTTC
TRBJ1-1,few,-,TRBV12-3/TRBV12-4,CASSLYEGTEAFF,TGTGCCAGCAGTTTATATGAAGGCACTGAAGCTTTCTTT
TRBJ1-5,-,-,TRBV21-1,CARRNPGLNQPQHF,TGTGCCAGAAGAAATCCGGGCCTCAATCAGCCCCAGCATTTT
TRBJ2-1,few,-,TRBV7-2,CASSPQQGSYNEQFF,TGTGCCAGCAGCCCACAACAGGGTTCCTACAATGAGCAGTTCTTC
TRBJ2-4,-,TRBD1,TRBV14,CASSHARGTGKNIQYF,TGTGCCAGCAGCCATGCCAGGGGGACGGGGAAAAACATTCAGTACTTC
TRBJ2-1,-,-,TRBV7-6,CASSLLLADSHNEQFF,TGTGCCAGCAGCCTGCTATTAGCGGATTCCCACAATGAGCAGTTCTTC
TRBJ2-5,-,-,TRBV9,CASSVVPGGGETQYF,TGTGCCAGCAGCGTAGTTCCCGGAGGAGGAGAGACCCAGTACTTC
TRBJ2-7,-,-,TRBV3-1/TRBV3-2,CASSQTTARSYEQYF,TGTGCCAGCAGCCAAACGACAGCGAGATCCTACGAGCAGTACTTC
TRBJ1-2,once,-,TRBV29-1,CSVEGRETGIDYGYTF,TGCAGCGTTGAAGGGCGAGAAACAGGGATTGACTATGGCTACACCTTC
TRBJ1-6,-,-,TRBV9,CASSSQGVGYNSPLHF,TGTGCCAGCAGCTCCCAAGGCGTGGGGTATAATTCACCCCTCCACTTT
TRBJ1-2,-,-,TRBV4-3,CASSQEGGGYGYTF,TGCGCCAGCAGCCAAGAAGGGGGTGGCTATGGCTACACCTTC
TRBJ1-2,-,-,TRBV7-2,CASSLNGARDGGYTF,TGTGCCAGCAGCTTAAATGGGGCCCGGGACGGCGGCTACACCTTC
TRBJ1-4,-,-,TRBV7-2,CASSPGAGPNEKLFF,TGTGCCAGCAGCCCCGGGGCAGGGCCTAATGAAAAACTGTTTTTT
TRBJ2-1,few,TRBD2,TRBV5-4,CASSPVTSVEQFF,TGTGCCAGCAGTCCCGTAACTAGCGTTGAGCAGTTCTTC
TRBJ1-5,-,-,TRBV27,CASSLSRGTRSSNQPQHF,TGTGCCAGCAGTTTATCCCGAGGGACCCGTTCTAGCAATCAGCCCCAGCATTTT
TRBJ2-5,-,TRBD1,TRBV5-1,CASSLTTGGQGETQYF,TGCGCCAGCAGCTTAACTACAGGGGGGCAAGGGGAGACCCAGTACTTC
TRBJ1-2,many,-,TRBV23-1,CASSQPRDSKTNYGYTF,TGCGCCAGCAGTCAGCCAAGAGACAGTAAAACAAACTATGGCTACACCTTC
TRBJ1-5,-,-,TRBV4-2,CASSQGPNQPQHF,TGTGCCAGCAGCCAAGGCCCCAATCAGCCCCAGCATTTT
TRBJ1-3,-,TRBD1,TRBV9,CASSAHGQGATGNTIYF,TGTGCCAGCAGCGCCCATGGACAGGGGGCAACTGGAAACACCATATATTTT
TRBJ1-2,once,-,TRBV2,CASSEAGRGNYGYTF,TGTGCCAGCAGTGAAGCGGGCAGGGGTAACTATGGCTACACCTTC
TRBJ1-1,-,-,TRBV5-6,CASSFSVNTEAFF,TGTGCCAGCAGCTTTTCTGTGAACACTGAAGCTTTCTTT
TRBJ2-2,-,-,TRBV3-1/TRBV3-2,CASSQVTGELFF,TGTGCCAGCAGCCAAGTCACCGGGGAGCTGTTTTTT
TRBJ2-1,-,-,TRBV4-3,CASSQRESGFDEQFF,TGCGCCAGCAGCCAACGCGAGAGCGGGTTTGATGAGCAGTTCTTC
TRBJ1-6,-,TRBD1,TRBV7-2,CASSLVRDRYSPLHF,TGTGCCAGCAGCTTAGTCCGGGACAGGTATTCACCCCTCCACTTT
TRBJ2-2,-,-,TRBV11-2,CASSLVRGRNTGELFF,TGTGCCAGCAGCTTAGTTCGGGGGAGGAACACCGGGGAGCTGTTTTTT
TRBJ1-3,once,-,TRBV5-5,CASSLEGTYMWNTIYF,TGTGCCAGCAGCTTGGAAGGGACCTACATGTGGAACACCATATATTTT
TRBJ1-6,-,-,TRBV5-4,CASSHMNSASNSPLHF,TGTGCCAGCAGCCACATGAACAGCGCGAGTAATTCACCCCTCCACTTT
TRBJ1-6,-,-,TRBV6-5,CASATARARSPLHF,TGTGCCAGCGCTACGGCGAGGGCCAGGTCACCCCTCCACTTT
TRBJ1-2,-,-,TRBV7-9,CASSFRQDYISNYGYTF,TGTGCCAGCAGTTTCAGACAGGACTACATTTCTAACTATGGCTACACCTTC
TRBJ2-7,-,TRBD2,TRBV6-6,CASSYSTSGGYEQYF,TGTGCCAGCAGTTACTCGACTAGCGGAGGGTACGAGCAGTACTTC
TRBJ2-2,-,-,TRBV30,CAWKATVNTGELFF,TGTGCCTGGAAGGCTACCGTGAACACCGGGGAGCTGTTTTTT
TRBJ2-7,-,-,TRBV4-1,CASSQDRGSHYEQYF,TGCGCCAGCAGCCAAGATCGTGGGAGCCACTACGAGCAGTACTTC
TRBJ2-7,-,TRBD2,TRBV29-1,CSVAGGKGVHEQYF,TGCAGCGTTGCGGGGGGAAAAGGGGTCCACGAGCAGTACTTC
TRBJ1-1,-,-,TRBV19,CASQFTQNTEAFF,TGTGCCAGTCAATTTACGCAGAACACTGAAGCTTTCTTT
TRBJ1-1,-,TRBD1,TRBV29-1,CSVGTGFGTEAFF,TGCAGCGTGGGGACAGGGTTCGGCACTGAAGCTTTCTTT
TRBJ2-3,-,TRBD2,TRBV6-6,CASSQHGGFLAGGLTDTQYF,TGTGCCAGCAGTCAACACGGGGGTTTCCTAGCGGGGGGCCTCACAGATACGCAGTATTTT
TRBJ2-5,-,-,TRBV25-1,CASSGLGRETQYF,TGTGCCAGCAGTGGACTTGGGAGAGAGACCCAGTACTTC
TRBJ1-4,-,-,TRBV2,CASTRGGREKLFF,TGTGCCAGCACTAGGGGGGGCCGGGAAAAACTGTTTTTT
TRBJ2-2,-,TRBD2,TRBV27,CASSNLRGGNTGELFF,TGTGCCAGCAGTAACCTACGGGGGGGCAACACCGGGGAGCTGTTTTTT
TRBJ1-1,-,-,TRBV6-5,CASSSDLWNTEAFF,TGTGCCAGCAGTTCCGACCTTTGGAACACTGAAGCTTTCTTT
TRBJ1-6,-,TRBD1,TRBV2,CAIRTGFGSPLHF,TGTGCCATAAGGACAGGATTTGGTTCACCCCTCCACTTT
TRBJ2-5,-,-,TRBV7-9,CASSLAQGIRETQYF,TGTGCCAGCAGCTTAGCGCAGGGAATCCGGGAGACCCAGTACTTC
TRBJ1-5,-,-,TRBV15,CATRGGGRLSNQPQHF,TGTGCCACCAGAGGGGGGGGGCGGCTTAGCAATCAGCCCCAGCATTTT
TRBJ1-6,few,-,TRBV14,CASSQVAGVSSPLHF,TGTGCCAGCAGCCAAGTTGCGGGGGTTTCTTCACCCCTCCACTTT